Included here is one T cell receptor (beta chain) sequence, with context. Its antigen remains unknown. The data are from a study of beta chain features in type 1 diabetes. Study at large: The study examined 107,917,701 sorted cells across all samples. General study points: At VDJ recombination sites, type 1 diabetes patients had fewer insertions and more deleted nucleotides. Across patients, naive, central memory and Treg TCRB repertoires exhibited apparently greater similarity than was observed across healthy donors.

Every sorted population was more than 95% pure. TCRB transcripts that were expressed got sequenced, as all of the isolated RNA had been reverse transcribed. TCRdb's table, derived via immunoSEQ multiplex PCR, lists solely in-frame clones and lacks some. Here the sample spans roughly 240,000 clones, around 65% being singletons. The CDR3 has 16 residues. Deletions cut 0 bases from V and 0 bases from J, with 10 bases between. Germline values: CDR1 SGHTA, CDR2 FQGNSA. The chain combines TRBV7-2 with TRBJ2-3, with D perhaps TRBD2 (6 bases). Sequencing input: naive CD4+ T cells from blood. This clonotype was sampled from a man younger than 40 in good health. Here the CDR3 DNA reads TGTGCCAGCAGCTTAGCAAGCGGGTCTAGCACAGATACGCAGTATTTT. This sequence encodes CASSLASGSSTDTQYF.